Shown below are 6 T cell receptor beta chains from a single sample sequenced in a study of T cells after yellow fever vaccination. TCRdb analysed the 5' RACE reads with MiXCR anew, one entry per CDR3 protein. Among roughly 150,000 distinct CDR3 sequences listed, approximately 6.7% were seen once. The sequencing used CD4+ T cells sorted from PBMCs, collected 5 days after the first yellow fever vaccination. These receptors came from a man aged 18-30 years who received the YFV17D yellow fever vaccine.

This clonotype was recorded a few times. This chain joins TRBV5-1 and TRBJ1-1; 7 nucleotides agree with TRBD1. The CDR3 has 15 amino acids. Trimming cost V 4 bases and J 1 base; bases outside gene matches: 7. The V gene's germline CDR1 is SGHRS and CDR2 YFSETQ. The CDR3 sequence is CASSEGGGPNTEAFF. The CDR3 coding sequence is TGCGCCAGCAGCGAAGGAGGGGGCCCGAACACTGAAGCTTTCTTT.

This clonotype was counted a few times. This rearrangement joins TRBV20-1 to TRBJ2-5; the D is unclear. The germline gives CDR1 DFQATT, CDR2 SNEGSKA (reference sequence). V was pared by 5 bases and J by 0 bases, with 1 base between. The CDR3 spans 10 residues. The CDR3 nucleotides are TGCAGTGCTTACCAAGAGACCCAGTACTTC. Protein product: CSAYQETQYF.

Remarks on this clonotype: This may be a read error: a much more frequent sequence differs by one nucleotide. This chain's CDR3 is CSARYGYTF. In DNA form, the CDR3 reads TGCAGTGCTCGATATGGCTACACCTTC. The V and J genes are TRBV20-1 and TRBJ1-2; D gene ambiguous. Germline assignment: CDR1 DFQATT and CDR2 SNEGSKA (reference sequence). The CDR3 has 9 amino acids. The V end was cut by 5 bases, the J end by 5 bases, with 3 bases between.

The sample holds many counts of this clonotype. This chain joins TRBV10-1 and TRBJ1-1; unclear D gene. The CDR3 sequence is 13 residues long. The germline gives CDR1 WNHNN, CDR2 SYGVQD (reference sequence). V lost 4 bases and J 0 bases, leaving 6 bases between the germline ends. The CDR3 region has the DNA TGCGCCAGCAGTGCCCGGGTGAACACTGAAGCTTTCTTT. Protein sequence: CASSARVNTEAFF.

This clonotype has ten or more counts. The chain couples TRBV20-1 to TRBJ1-4; TRBD1 matches at 7 bases. The CDR3 has 13 residues. V was clipped by 5 bases and J by 13 bases; unmatched bases: 13. Per the germline V gene, CDR1 is DFQATT and CDR2 is SNEGSKA (reference sequence). CDR3 sequence (DNA): TGCAGTGCTCCAGGGGGGTCGGAAAGAACACTGTTTTTT. The encoded protein is CSAPGGSERTLFF.

This clonotype was seen repeatedly, ten times or more. The V gene is TRBV5-1, the J gene TRBJ1-2; D is uncertain. V was pared by 0 bases and J by 4 bases, with 7 bases between. Germline V gene lookup returns CDR1 SGHRS and CDR2 YFSETQ. The CDR3 totals 13 residues. CDR3 protein: CASSLGGVYGYTF. For the CDR3, the DNA is TGCGCCAGCAGCTTGGGAGGAGTCTATGGCTACACCTTC.